The rows below give T cell receptor beta chains drawn from one sample of a study of blood T cell repertoires in COVID-19. Only in-frame clones appear in the TCRdb table, and some are missing; sequencing was by immunoSEQ multiplex PCR. This sample has roughly 140,000 clones, with approximately 80% found just once. The sequenced sample was peripheral blood. These receptors all stem from a human donor in a cohort sampled during active COVID-19. The CDR3 runs from the conserved cysteine through the conserved F or W. D genes are given only for firm matches. Some rows have no size entry. The others give once, few or many, or a class for an expanded clone.

>TRBJ2-2|TRBV2|-|-
CASRTGRTGELFF
TGTGCCAGCAGGACAGGGAGGACCGGGGAGCTGTTTTTT
>TRBJ1-2|TRBV11-1|-|-
CASSSGVRQGGYTF
TGTGCCAGCAGCTCAGGCGTCCGGCAGGGAGGCTACACCTTC
>TRBJ2-3|TRBV7-3|-|-
CASSLKEKNTDTQYF
TGTGCCAGCAGCTTAAAAGAGAAAAACACAGATACGCAGTATTTT
>TRBJ1-2|TRBV7-9|-|-
CASSLIGAGTYGYTF
TGTGCCAGCAGCTTAATAGGGGCCGGAACCTATGGCTACACCTTC
>TRBJ2-2|TRBV5-1|-|few
CASTIVRGNTGELFF
TGCGCCAGCACCATCGTCAGAGGGAACACCGGGGAGCTGTTTTTT
>TRBJ2-6|TRBV5-1|-|-
CASSLGGNHGANVLTF
TGCGCCAGCAGCCTTGGAGGCAACCATGGGGCCAACGTCCTGACTTTC
>TRBJ1-1|TRBV5-1|-|few
CASSASGDTEAFF
TGCGCCAGCAGCGCGTCCGGGGACACTGAAGCTTTCTTT
>TRBJ1-5|TRBV19|-|few
CASNTPYQPQHF
TGTGCCAGTAACACACCTTATCAGCCCCAGCATTTT
>TRBJ1-3|TRBV6-2/TRBV6-3|-|-
CASSYSPIGGGNTIYF
TGTGCCAGCAGTTACTCGCCGATTGGAGGTGGAAACACCATATATTTT
>TRBJ2-3|TRBV19|-|-
CASSIQGQDTQYF
TGTGCCAGTAGTATTCAGGGTCAGGATACGCAGTATTTT
>TRBJ2-5|TRBV5-1|-|once
CASSGGGPETQYF
TGCGCCAGCAGCGGTGGGGGCCCAGAGACCCAGTACTTC
>TRBJ1-5|TRBV3-1/TRBV3-2|-|-
CASSQGRDQPQHF
TGTGCCAGCAGCCAAGGCAGGGATCAGCCCCAGCATTTT
>TRBJ2-7|TRBV9|TRBD2|once
CASSVASGVYEQYF
TGTGCCAGCAGCGTAGCGAGCGGGGTCTACGAGCAGTACTTC
>TRBJ1-4|TRBV6-5|TRBD1|-
CASSYSGQVEKLFF
TGTGCCAGCAGTTACTCGGGACAGGTCGAAAAACTGTTTTTT
>TRBJ2-1|TRBV11-3|-|-
CASSSGSSYNEQFF
TGTGCCAGCAGCTCGGGGTCCTCCTACAATGAGCAGTTCTTC
>TRBJ1-5|TRBV18|-|-
CASSPTLSGGMTGNQPQHF
TGTGCCAGCTCACCAACCTTATCTGGGGGGATGACGGGGAATCAGCCCCAGCATTTT
>TRBJ2-5|TRBV5-1|TRBD2|-
CASRLAGGPTETQYF
TGCGCCAGCAGACTAGCGGGGGGGCCGACGGAGACCCAGTACTTC
>TRBJ2-3|TRBV15|-|-
CATSRDLSDTQYF
TGTGCCACCAGCAGAGATCTCTCGGATACGCAGTATTTT
>TRBJ1-6|TRBV7-2|-|-
CASGPFRGTSPLHF
TGTGCCAGCGGCCCCTTTAGGGGGACTTCACCCCTCCACTTT
>TRBJ1-2|TRBV7-9|-|-
CASSLSALQGYGYTF
TGTGCCAGCAGCTTATCGGCACTCCAGGGGTATGGCTACACCTTC
>TRBJ2-7|TRBV29-1|TRBD1|once
CSVDRQGSHEQYF
TGCAGCGTGGACCGACAGGGGAGTCACGAGCAGTACTTC
>TRBJ1-1|TRBV6-5|-|once
CASSWGVHTEAFF
TGTGCCAGCAGTTGGGGGGTACACACTGAAGCTTTCTTT
>TRBJ2-5|TRBV7-2|-|-
CASSLDTQQTQYF
TGTGCCAGCAGCCTGGACACCCAGCAGACCCAGTACTTC
>TRBJ2-4|TRBV19|-|-
CASTNSGPTRRLTKNIQYF
TGTGCCAGTACCAATAGTGGGCCCACTAGGCGCCTAACCAAAAACATTCAGTACTTC
>TRBJ1-1|TRBV6-2/TRBV6-3|-|-
CASSYSRAMNTEAFF
TGTGCCAGCAGTTACTCTAGAGCCATGAACACTGAAGCTTTCTTT
>TRBJ1-6|TRBV19|-|-
CASKTGSSYNSPLHF
TGTGCCAGTAAAACAGGGAGCTCCTATAATTCACCCCTCCACTTT
>TRBJ2-3|TRBV18|-|-
CASSPNGRDTDTQYF
TGTGCCAGCTCACCAAACGGCCGGGATACAGATACGCAGTATTTT
>TRBJ2-2|TRBV27|-|-
CASRLGVAGELFF
TGTGCCAGCAGGTTAGGAGTCGCCGGGGAGCTGTTTTTT
>TRBJ2-5|TRBV6-1|-|once
CASSEWGEPVYQETQYF
TGTGCCAGCAGTGAATGGGGGGAACCCGTGTACCAAGAGACCCAGTACTTC
>TRBJ2-7|TRBV5-4|TRBD2|once
CASSALSGTRTYEQYF
TGTGCCAGCAGCGCCCTTTCCGGGACTAGAACCTACGAGCAGTACTTC
>TRBJ2-5|TRBV11-3|-|-
CASSLAGKTQYF
TGTGCCAGCAGCTTAGCCGGGAAGACCCAGTACTTC
>TRBJ1-4|TRBV6-1|TRBD1|-
CASSDPKGTGVEKLFF
TGTGCCAGCAGTGACCCTAAGGGGACAGGGGTCGAAAAACTGTTTTTT
>TRBJ2-3|TRBV7-3|-|-
CASSPGEDTQYF
TGTGCCAGCAGCCCGGGTGAAGATACGCAGTATTTT
>TRBJ1-2|TRBV23-1|-|-
CASSRSPYLGYTF
TGCGCCAGCAGTCGCTCACCTTACTTGGGCTACACCTTC
>TRBJ1-2|TRBV6-2/TRBV6-3|-|-
CASSSSSRAPHYGYTF
TGTGCCAGCAGTTCCTCGAGCAGGGCTCCACACTATGGCTACACCTTC
>TRBJ2-7|TRBV11-1|-|-
CASSFQTLPPSF
TGTGCCAGCAGCTTTCAGACACTCCCACCCAGCTTC
>TRBJ2-7|TRBV12-1|-|-
CASSSRQAVDEQYF
TGTGCCAGCAGCTCGAGACAGGCAGTAGACGAGCAGTACTTC
>TRBJ1-1|TRBV4-3|TRBD1|-
CASSRLGQGNTEAFF
TGCGCCAGCAGCCGTCTGGGACAGGGAAACACTGAAGCTTTCTTT
>TRBJ2-1|TRBV27|TRBD2|few
CASSLYRGGSNNEQFF
TGTGCCAGCAGTTTATACCGCGGGGGGTCGAACAATGAGCAGTTCTTC
>TRBJ1-6|TRBV5-6|-|-
CASSLAVNSPLHF
TGTGCCAGCAGCTTGGCGGTTAATTCACCCCTCCACTTT